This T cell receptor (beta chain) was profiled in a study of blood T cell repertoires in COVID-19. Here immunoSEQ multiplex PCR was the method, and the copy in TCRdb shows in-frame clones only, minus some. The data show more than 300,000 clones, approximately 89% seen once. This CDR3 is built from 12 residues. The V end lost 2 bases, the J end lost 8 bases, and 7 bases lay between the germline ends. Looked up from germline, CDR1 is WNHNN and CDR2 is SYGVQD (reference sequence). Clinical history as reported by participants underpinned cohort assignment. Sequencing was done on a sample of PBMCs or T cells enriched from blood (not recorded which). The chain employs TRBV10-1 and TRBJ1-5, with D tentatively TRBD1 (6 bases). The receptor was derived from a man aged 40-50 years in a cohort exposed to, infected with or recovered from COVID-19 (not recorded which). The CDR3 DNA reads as TGCGCCAGCAGTGAGCCAGGGGAGCCCCAGCATTTT. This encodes CASSEPGEPQHF.